This entry lists 24 T cell receptor beta chains sequenced from one sample in a study of T cell responses to AZD1222 COVID-19 vaccine. Profiling relied on immunoSEQ multiplex PCR, and the TCRdb table lists in-frame clones only, not all of them. The table lists about 170,000 clones, approximately 90% of them singletons. The specimen comprised peripheral blood, sampled 28 days after the second AZD1222 dose. All receptors derive from an adult who received the AZD1222 COVID-19 vaccine.

This chain links TRBV5-1 with TRBJ2-6, with 8 bases fitting TRBD1. The CDR3 consists of 17 residues. Looked up from germline, CDR1 is SGHRS and CDR2 is YFSETQ. V shed 3 bases, J shed 3 bases, and the junction held 8 bases outside the gene matches. The chain's CDR3 is CASSSRQGAVGANVLTF. CDR3 DNA sequence: TGCGCCAGCAGCTCCCGCCAGGGGGCGGTTGGGGCCAACGTCCTGACTTTC.

The rearrangement links TRBV5-1 to TRBJ2-1; TRBD2 matches at 11 bases. The CDR3 runs to 16 residues. The V gene's germline CDR1 is SGHRS and CDR2 YFSETQ. The ends lost 4 bases at V and 8 bases at J; junction bases unmatched: 11. The CDR3 region has the DNA TGCGCCAGCAGCCGGCGTATAGCGGGGGGGCGGGATGAGCAGTTCTTC. Its translation is CASSRRIAGGRDEQFF.

The V call is TRBV7-9, the J call TRBJ1-4, with a tentative D call TRBD1 (5 bases). The CDR3 covers 15 residues. V lost 6 bases to trimming and J lost 3 bases, with 14 bases between them. Germline V gene lookup returns CDR1 SEHNR and CDR2 FQNEAQ (reference sequence). CDR3 protein: CASSHPGWSNEKLFF. The CDR3 DNA reads as TGTGCCAGCAGTCACCCAGGGTGGTCTAATGAAAAACTGTTTTTT.

V is TRBV5-1 and J is TRBJ1-1, with D hard to call. The CDR3 is 15 amino acids. The V gene's germline CDR1 is SGHRS and CDR2 YFSETQ. V was clipped by 2 bases and J by 7 bases, with 18 bases between them. The CDR3 loop is CASSFDTVGRSEAFF. The CDR3 coding sequence is TGCGCCAGCAGCTTTGATACTGTCGGACGGAGTGAAGCTTTCTTT.

V usage is TRBV28 and J usage is TRBJ1-5; D remains unclear. Trimming cost V 6 bases and J 0 bases, with 12 bases left between them. Germline CDR1 MDHEN, CDR2 SYDVKM. This CDR3 comprises 15 residues. DNA of the CDR3: TGTGCCAGCAGGGCAAGGGCTTATAGCAATCAGCCCCAGCATTTT. Translation gives CASRARAYSNQPQHF.

The chain uses TRBV11-3 and TRBJ2-1; D is possibly TRBD1 or TRBD2 (5 bases each). Trimming stripped 7 bases from V and 8 bases from J, with 24 bases between. Germline-derived CDR1 and CDR2 are SGHNT and YENEEA. The length of the CDR3 is 16 residues. CDR3 bases: TGTGCCAGCATCCCATGGTCGGGGCCCCCCGCGGATGAGCAGTTCTTC. This codes for CASIPWSGPPADEQFF.

The rearrangement links TRBV5-1 to TRBJ1-3; a weak D match, TRBD1 (5 bases). Looked up from germline, CDR1 is SGHRS and CDR2 is YFSETQ. This CDR3 is built from 16 residues. Trimming stripped 2 bases from V and 2 bases from J, with 14 bases between. The CDR3 region is CASSFGIGATGNTIYF. As DNA, the CDR3 is TGCGCCAGCAGCTTTGGGATAGGGGCCACTGGAAACACCATATATTTT.

This clone was seen only a few times. The CDR3 loop is CASLPGAGMNTEAFF. The CDR3 region has the DNA TGTGCCAGCCTGCCGGGGGCAGGGATGAACACTGAAGCTTTCTTT. V usage is TRBV7-2 and J usage is TRBJ1-1; possibly TRBD1 for D (6 bases). Trimming stripped 8 bases from V and 0 bases from J, with 16 bases between. CDR3 length equals 15 residues. From germline, CDR1 is SGHTA and CDR2 FQGNSA.

V gene TRBV19 combines with J gene TRBJ1-1, with a weak D call TRBD1 (5 bases). The CDR3 contains 13 residues. CDR1 is LNHDA and CDR2 is SQIVND in the germline V gene (reference sequence). The V end lost 5 bases, the J end lost 1 base, and 8 bases lay between the germline ends. The CDR3 DNA sequence: TGTGCCAGTAGTTACGGGGGGAACACTGAAGCTTTCTTT. Its translation is CASSYGGNTEAFF.

The rearrangement uses TRBV5-1 and TRBJ1-2; D not certain. The CDR3 spans 15 residues. The V and J ends lost 0 bases and 8 bases respectively, with 17 bases between them. In germline, CDR1 is SGHRS, CDR2 YFSETQ. DNA of the CDR3: TGCGCCAGCAGCTTGGCCCTGGGCCCCGGTGGGGGCTACACCTTC. Amino acids: CASSLALGPGGGYTF.

The V and J genes are TRBV4-3 and TRBJ1-2; a possible D gene is TRBD1 (5 bases). CDR3 length: 17 residues. The V gene's germline CDR1 is LGHNA and CDR2 YSLEER. The germline V and J ends were trimmed by 0 bases and 7 bases, with 21 bases remaining between them. The CDR3 nucleotides read TGCGCCAGCAGCCAAGATCCCCCCCCGGTCAGGGTCTTTGGCTACACCTTC. Translation: CASSQDPPPVRVFGYTF.

This clone has just a few counts. The rearrangement uses TRBV7-8 and TRBJ2-7; D is perhaps TRBD2 (6 bases). The CDR3 sequence is 13 residues long. The germline V and J ends were trimmed by 1 base and 3 bases, with 7 bases remaining between them. Germline assignment: CDR1 SGHVS and CDR2 FQNEAQ. CDR3 DNA: TGTGCCAGCAGCTTAGGGAGGGACTACGAGCAGTACTTC. Its translation is CASSLGRDYEQYF.

The CDR3 sequence is CASSLGPNTEAFF. The CDR3 coding sequence is TGTGCCAGCAGTTTGGGACCTAACACTGAAGCTTTCTTT. This chain joins TRBV27 and TRBJ1-1, with D perhaps TRBD1 (5 bases). Germline CDR1 and CDR2: MNHEY and SMNVEV (reference sequence). V lost 3 bases to trimming and J lost 2 bases, with 7 bases between them. The CDR3 has 13 amino acids.

The V call is TRBV10-3, the J call TRBJ1-4, with D unclear. CDR1 ENHRY and CDR2 SYGVKD come from the germline V gene. The CDR3 is 14 amino acids. The V end lost 10 bases, the J end lost 0 bases, and 12 bases lay between the germline ends. Written as DNA, the CDR3 is TGTGCCACCCAGAAGGGTGCAACTAATGAAAAACTGTTTTTT. Amino acid sequence: CATQKGATNEKLFF.

This clone has a single count. The gene calls are TRBV29-1 and TRBJ1-2, with D perhaps TRBD1 (5 bases). V was shortened by 4 bases and J by 4 bases, with 13 bases between the two germline ends. Germline V gene lookup returns CDR1 SQVTM and CDR2 ANQGSEA. There are 13 residues in the CDR3. The CDR3 DNA follows: TGCAGCGTTGGCAGGGAGCACTCCTATGGCTACACCTTC. This encodes CSVGREHSYGYTF.

This chain links TRBV24-1 with TRBJ2-3; a weak D match, TRBD1 (5 bases). With 3 bases removed from V and 0 bases from J, the gap between germline ends came to 9 bases. Germline CDR1 is KGHDR and CDR2 is SFDVKD. This CDR3 comprises 15 residues. The CDR3 here is CATSDRGTSTDTQYF. CDR3 sequence (DNA): TGTGCCACCAGTGATAGGGGCACCAGCACAGATACGCAGTATTTT.

The chain recombines TRBV3-1 (or the pseudogene TRBV3-2) with TRBJ1-2; TRBD1 matches at 8 bases. CDR1 is LGHDT and CDR2 is YNNKEL in the germline V gene (reference sequence). The CDR3 contains 14 residues. Trimming at V came to 1 base and at J to 8 bases, leaving 6 bases not matched to a gene. CDR3 amino acids: CASSQGPRGLGYTF. The CDR3 DNA follows: TGTGCCAGCAGCCAAGGGCCCAGGGGGCTGGGCTACACCTTC.

The rearrangement links TRBV20-1 to TRBJ2-7; D is undetermined. The CDR3 runs 12 residues. CDR1 and CDR2 (germline): DFQATT, SNEGSKA (reference sequence). Trimming removed 3 bases at V and 5 bases at J, with 11 bases between. The CDR3 loop is CSASIIPHEQYF. Written as DNA, the CDR3 is TGCAGTGCTAGTATCATTCCGCACGAGCAGTACTTC.

The chain recombines TRBV12-3 or TRBV12-4 with TRBJ1-1, with TRBD1 as a possible D gene (5 bases). V lost 3 bases and J lost 7, with 12 bases in between. The CDR3 runs 13 residues. In DNA, the CDR3 is TGTGCCAGCAGTTTGGCCGCGGGACTTGAAGCTTTCTTT. Translating it yields CASSLAAGLEAFF.

This chain links TRBV5-4 with TRBJ2-3; either TRBD1 or TRBD2 may supply D (5 bases each). Trimming left V 4 bases short and J 7 bases short, with 19 bases between. Germline-derived CDR1 and CDR2 are SGHNT and YYREEE (reference sequence). The CDR3 totals 15 residues. The CDR3 coding sequence is TGTGCCAGCAGCCCAGGGACCGAGGTGGTAAATACGCAGTATTTT. This encodes CASSPGTEVVNTQYF.

The genes are TRBV7-9 and TRBJ1-3, with D maybe TRBD1 (6 bases). Trimming removed 10 bases at V and 2 bases at J, with 15 bases between. The length of the CDR3 is 14 residues. The germline V gene has CDR1 SEHNR and CDR2 FQNEAQ (reference sequence). The CDR3 DNA reads as TGTGCCATGGACAGAAGAAACACTGGAAACACCATATATTTT. Its translation is CAMDRRNTGNTIYF.

The chain recombines TRBV27 with TRBJ2-1; 9 bases agree with TRBD2. CDR1 is MNHEY and CDR2 is SMNVEV in the germline V gene (reference sequence). With V trimmed by 5 bases and J by 7 bases, 9 bases remained unmatched. The CDR3 runs 15 residues. In DNA form, the CDR3 reads TGTGCCAGCAGTCCCGGGGCGGGGGGGTTTAATGAGCAGTTCTTC. As protein: CASSPGAGGFNEQFF.

This clone was counted between two and nine times. V gene TRBV5-1 combines with J gene TRBJ1-4, with 7 bases lining up with TRBD1. The CDR3 has 16 residues. Germline trimming cut 1 base from V and 6 bases from J; bases unmatched to any gene: 9. The germline V gene encodes CDR1 SGHRS and CDR2 YFSETQ. The CDR3 reads CASSLSKTGTDEKLFF. The CDR3 nucleotides read TGCGCCAGCAGCTTGTCGAAGACAGGGACAGATGAAAAACTGTTTTTT.

The rearrangement uses TRBV10-3 and TRBJ1-2, with 8 nucleotides matching TRBD1. CDR1 is ENHRY, CDR2 SYGVKD, per germline. Trimming removed 7 bases from V and 7 bases from J; junction bases left unmatched: 11. There are 14 residues in the CDR3. Here the CDR3 DNA reads TGTGCCATCACCGGACAGGGAAATACCGGTGGCTACACCTTC. Residues: CAITGQGNTGGYTF.